Following are 13 T cell receptor beta chains from one sample sequenced in a study of monozygotic twins with inflammatory bowel disease. TCRdb re-called the 5' RACE reads and gives one entry per CDR3 protein, without DNA. This sample's table has 420,000 or so distinct CDR3 sequences. The sample was blood. These TCRs come from a human donor with ulcerative colitis or Crohn's disease, or a healthy co-twin of an affected twin (not recorded which).

The CDR3 sequence is CASSLGWYSNTEAFF. V and J are TRBV5-5 and TRBJ1-1. From germline, CDR1 is SGHKS and CDR2 YYEKEE (reference sequence). The CDR3 totals 15 residues.

The CDR3 here is CSADDWGTSTDTQYF. The chain combines TRBV20-1 with TRBJ2-3; TCRdb lists TRBD1, though no DNA is available to test this call. The length of the CDR3 is 15 residues. Per the germline V gene, CDR1 is DFQATT and CDR2 is SNEGSKA (reference sequence).

The chain employs TRBV20-1 and TRBJ2-7. CDR3 length: 14 residues. Germline CDR1 DFQATT, CDR2 SNEGSKA (reference sequence). CDR3 sequence: CSAEYPDKNYEQYF.

J is TRBJ2-7 and V is TRBV5-8. There are 13 residues in the CDR3. Looked up from germline, CDR1 is SGHTS and CDR2 is YDEGEE. CDR3 protein: CASSWGLDYKQYF.

The chain combines TRBV19 with TRBJ1-1; TCRdb indicates TRBD1, and absent DNA this call remains unverified. This CDR3 contains 13 residues. Germline assignment: CDR1 LNHDA and CDR2 SQIVND (reference sequence). The chain's CDR3 is CASSGRDSTEAFF.

The V and J genes are TRBV11-2 and TRBJ2-5; TCRdb's assignment of TRBD1 cannot be checked, as there is no DNA. Germline CDR1 reads SGHAT; CDR2 reads FQNNGV. The CDR3 extends over 16 amino acids. Here the CDR3 reads CASSLDSTGGVETQYF.

V and J are TRBV5-5 and TRBJ2-5; absent DNA, TCRdb's TRBD1 call cannot be checked. This CDR3 spans 16 amino acids. Germline V lookup: CDR1 SGHKS, CDR2 YYEKEE (reference sequence). The CDR3 protein is CASSPRTGLGEETQYF.

The CDR3 is CSAIQGIVQPQHF. The V and J genes are TRBV20-1 and TRBJ1-5; TCRdb outputs TRBD1, but without DNA this stays unchecked. Germline assignment: CDR1 DFQATT and CDR2 SNEGSKA (reference sequence). The CDR3 sequence is 13 residues long.

The rearrangement links TRBV18 to TRBJ1-1; the TRBD1 assignment by TCRdb is unverifiable without DNA. Germline lookup yields CDR1 KGHSH and CDR2 LQKENI. This CDR3 is built from 14 residues. The CDR3 is CASGSTGAPGGAFF.

The chain couples TRBV18 to TRBJ2-5; TCRdb returns TRBD2, unconfirmable since there is no DNA. CDR3 size: 15 residues. The germline gives CDR1 KGHSH, CDR2 LQKENI. Here the CDR3 reads CASSPGGLASETQYF.

V gene TRBV6-1 combines with J gene TRBJ2-1; TCRdb picks TRBD2, but there is no DNA to check that call. CDR3 length: 16 amino acids. Per germline, CDR1 MNHNS and CDR2 SASEGT. The CDR3 is CASSDLSGGQGNEQFF.

This chain joins TRBV12-3 or TRBV12-4 and TRBJ1-4; TCRdb's D gene call, TRBD1, goes unchecked for lack of DNA. The CDR3 extends over 15 amino acids. This CDR3 is CASSPDRTFNEKLFF.

The chain uses TRBV3-1 and TRBJ1-6; TCRdb's assignment of TRBD1 cannot be checked, as there is no DNA. The CDR3 consists of 14 residues. Germline CDR1 is LGHDT and CDR2 is YNNKEL (reference sequence). The CDR3 spells CASSLGRPYSPLHF.